The 3 T cell receptor beta chains below come from one sample, sequenced in a study of CD8+CD57+ T cells in acquired aplastic anemia. Genomic DNA served as template for TCR beta VDJ and CDR3 profiling. TCRdb reanalysed the reads using MiXCR and keeps one entry per CDR3 protein. In the table there are around 200,000 distinct CDR3 sequences, more than 60% of which are singletons. CD8+CD57+ cell expansion had been shown by flow cytometry in patients chosen for sequencing. The sample comprised sorted CD4+, CD8+, or CD8+CD57+ T cells (not recorded which) from PBMCs. Source of these receptors: a human donor with aplastic anemia.

The rearrangement links TRBV6-4 to TRBJ2-5, with a possible D match to TRBD1 (6 bases). This CDR3 contains 15 residues. Between the trimmed V and J ends, which lost 7 bases and 11 bases, there was a span of 26 bases. Germline assignment: CDR1 MRHNA and CDR2 SNTAGT. The CDR3 nucleotides read TGTGCCAGCACGTCATCTCAGGGATCTCCAAGGGGGCAGTACTTC. Its translation: CASTSSQGSPRGQYF.

The chain recombines TRBV20-1 with TRBJ1-1; D is possibly TRBD1 (5 bases). The CDR3 is 16 residues long. V was trimmed by 0 bases and J by 4 bases, leaving 18 bases between them. Germline assignment: CDR1 DFQATT and CDR2 SNEGSKA (reference sequence). CDR3: CSARDQHSGLGTEAFF. CDR3 in DNA: TGCAGTGCTAGAGATCAGCACTCAGGGCTAGGCACTGAAGCTTTCTTT.

This clonotype was seen only a few times. Here the CDR3 DNA reads TGTGCCACCAGCAGCTACTTAGGAGGGGCTGGAGATACGCAGTATTTT. It encodes CATSSYLGGAGDTQYF. The chain joins TRBV15 to TRBJ2-3, with a possible D match to TRBD2 (6 bases). Trimming shortened V by 3 bases and J by 5 bases, and 18 bases separated the two germline ends. This CDR3 is built from 16 residues. Germline assignment: CDR1 LNHNV and CDR2 YYDKDF (reference sequence).